This record looks at one T cell receptor beta chain sequence and its context. Study processing details: The authors estimated nucleated cell counts from reference gene primer amplification. The assay was immunoSEQ multiplex PCR, and TCRdb's table has in-frame clones only and misses some. That table furnishes V, J and clone size, whereas the DNA furnished D and trimming. The sample holds approximately 300,000 clones; more than 70% are singletons and the top ten take 5.3%. This entry is derived from a study of blood T cell repertoires in COVID-19. Study summary: Specimens from acute and convalescent COVID-19 originated in the United States, Italy and Spain. Sample material is recorded as cDNA or gDNA derived from T cells, B-cell-depleted T cells, or PBMCs.

Germline assignment: CDR1 LGHNT and CDR2 FRNRAP. CDR3 length equals 12 residues. The germline V and J ends were trimmed by 0 bases and 7 bases, with 4 bases remaining between them. The study assigned cohorts using participant-reported clinical history. The chain recombines TRBV12-5 with TRBJ2-1; D unresolved. The sample taken for sequencing was PBMCs or T cells enriched from blood (not recorded which). The receptor's source is a woman in her thirties who had recovered from COVID-19. CDR3: CASGLVRNEQFF. CDR3 sequence (DNA): TGTGCTAGTGGTTTGGTACGGAATGAGCAGTTCTTC.